This T cell receptor beta chain appears in the sequencing data of a study of identical twins. Study findings and constraints: Insertions were reduced in abundant cord blood beta clonotypes but not in memory repertoires. Analyses based on zero insertions could be partly confounded by invariant MAIT and iNKT cells.

This CDR3 region has 14 residues. V gave up 5 bases and J gave up 7 bases, with 15 bases separating them. Looked up from germline, CDR1 is ENHRY and CDR2 is SYGVKD. Of note for this clonotype: Its cognate antigen is unknown.

Each CDR3 protein gets one entry after TCRdb re-called the 5' RACE reads with MiXCR. The data show 350,000 to 600,000 distinct CDR3 sequences, 14% seen once. Every one of the donors was a healthy Caucasian. These data are also associated with another study on yellow fever vaccine responses in identical twins.

This clonotype was obtained from a young woman in good health. Input material: CD4+ T cells sorted from blood. The genes are TRBV10-3 and TRBJ2-1; a weak D match, TRBD2 (5 bases). The CDR3 here is CAISLSRDVNEQFF. CDR3 nucleotides: TGTGCCATCAGTTTATCCCGGGATGTAAATGAGCAGTTCTTC.